Presented here are 21 T cell receptor beta chains from one specimen sequenced in a study of blood T cell repertoires in COVID-19. Measured with immunoSEQ multiplex PCR; TCRdb has only the in-frame clones, and not every one. The table has tens of thousands of clones, about 89% seen once. Sequencing used peripheral blood. These receptor sequences come from a woman aged 55-70 years with acute or convalescent COVID-19.

The chain combines TRBV18 with TRBJ1-4; weak D call: TRBD1 (5 bases). The germline V gene encodes CDR1 KGHSH and CDR2 LQKENI. The CDR3 covers 13 residues. V was shortened by 3 bases and J by 4 bases, with 6 bases between the two germline ends. The CDR3 sequence: CASSPGLNEKLFF. In DNA form, the CDR3 reads TGTGCCAGCTCACCGGGACTTAATGAAAAACTGTTTTTT.

The gene calls are TRBV5-4 and TRBJ2-5; 7 bases line up with TRBD2. This CDR3 is 15 amino acids long. Germline V gene data show CDR1 as SGHNT and CDR2 as YYREEE (reference sequence). With V trimmed by 0 bases and J by 2 bases, 4 bases remained unmatched. CDR3 region: CASSLAGLTQETQYF. The CDR3, as DNA: TGTGCCAGCAGCTTGGCGGGACTAACTCAAGAGACCCAGTACTTC.

The chain carries TRBV6-2 or TRBV6-3 and TRBJ2-7; a possible D gene is TRBD1 (6 bases). The germline V and J ends were trimmed by 5 bases and 1 base, with 18 bases remaining between them. CDR1 is MNHEY and CDR2 is SVGEGT in the germline V gene. The CDR3 contains 16 residues. The CDR3 sequence: CASSRSDPGTSYEQYF. CDR3 bases: TGTGCCAGCAGTCGAAGCGATCCCGGGACATCCTACGAGCAGTACTTC.

V and J are TRBV5-4 and TRBJ2-7; TRBD1 matches 8 bases. This CDR3 has 14 amino acids. From germline, CDR1 is SGHNT and CDR2 YYREEE (reference sequence). The V and J ends lost 1 base and 0 bases, in that order; junction bases with no gene match: 0. The CDR3 nucleotides are TGTGCCAGCAGCTTGCAGGGGGCCTCCTACGAGCAGTACTTC. This translates into CASSLQGASYEQYF.

V and J are TRBV19 and TRBJ2-1; 7 nucleotides agree with TRBD1. This CDR3 comprises 16 residues. Germline CDR1 LNHDA, CDR2 SQIVND (reference sequence). Trimming removed 6 bases from V and 6 bases from J; junction bases left unmatched: 14. CDR3 DNA: TGTGCCAGTAGAGCCTTGGGGACAGCCGGCCGCAATGAGCAGTTCTTC. Translation gives CASRALGTAGRNEQFF. The full variable domain, in which reference TRBV19 and TRBJ2-1 provide the parts outside the CDR3, is DGGITQSPKYLFRKEGQNVTLSCEQNLNHDAMYWYRQDPGQGLRLIYYSQIVNDFQKGDIAEGYSVSREKKESFPLTVTSAQKNPTAFYLCASRALGTAGRNEQFFGPGTRLTVL.

The rearrangement joins TRBV7-2 to TRBJ1-2, with a tentative D call TRBD1 (5 bases). Germline V gene data show CDR1 as SGHTA and CDR2 as FQGNSA. The length of the CDR3 is 15 residues. With 0 bases removed from V and 5 bases from J, the gap between germline ends came to 13 bases. The CDR3 nucleotides read TGTGCCAGCAGCTTAGCTGGGACTCGGGGGTATGGCTACACCTTC. Amino acids: CASSLAGTRGYGYTF.

The chain uses TRBV11-2 and TRBJ1-5, with TRBD1 matching over 7 bases. V gave up 1 base and J gave up 6 bases; unmatched junction bases: 12. Germline-derived CDR1 and CDR2 are SGHAT and FQNNGV. The CDR3 is 17 residues long. CDR3 nucleotides: TGTGCCAGCAGCTTAGTTCCACAACAGGGGCGAGTTCAGCCCCAGCATTTT. Its protein is CASSLVPQQGRVQPQHF.

This clone was counted a single time. The CDR3 coding sequence is TGTGCCAGCAGCTTGTGGGGCGGGACCAACACCTACAATGAGCAGTTCTTC. Translated, it gives CASSLWGGTNTYNEQFF. This chain uses TRBV5-6 with TRBJ2-1; possible D gene TRBD2, 6 bases. CDR3 size: 17 residues. Germline V lookup: CDR1 SGHDT, CDR2 YYEEEE. Trimming stripped 1 base from V and 2 bases from J, with 16 bases between.

The chain couples TRBV6-1 to TRBJ1-5, with 7 bases identical to TRBD1. Unmatched junction bases numbered 4, after V lost 1 base and J lost 7 bases. Per the germline V gene, CDR1 is MNHNS and CDR2 is SASEGT. The CDR3 loop spans 14 amino acids. The chain's CDR3 is CASSEVAGGQPQHF. DNA of the CDR3: TGTGCCAGCAGTGAAGTGGCAGGGGGACAGCCCCAGCATTTT.

This clone was seen a single time. The rearrangement uses TRBV21-1 and TRBJ1-6; the table's TRBD1 call for D was not verified on the DNA. TRBV21-1 is flagged as a pseudogene. This CDR3 is 15 amino acids long. CDR3 DNA sequence: TGTGCCAGTGGCCTTATACAGGGTGGCGGTTCACCCCTCCACTTT. Encoded protein: CASGLIQGGGSPLHF.

This rearrangement joins TRBV29-1 to TRBJ1-1, with D unclear. Germline loops: CDR1 SQVTM, CDR2 ANQGSEA. Trimming stripped 6 bases from V and 3 bases from J, with 14 bases between. The CDR3 runs to 13 residues. This CDR3 reads CSVKSRRDTEAFF. As DNA, the CDR3 is TGCAGCGTGAAGAGCCGGAGGGACACTGAAGCTTTCTTT.

The genes are TRBV6-5 and TRBJ2-7; 8 positions match TRBD1. Trimming removed 4 bases from V and 4 bases from J; junction bases left unmatched: 9. Germline CDR1 and CDR2: MNHEY and SVGAGI. The CDR3 has 15 residues. The CDR3 nucleotides are TGTGCCAGCAGTTGGGATTACAGGGGGGAATACGAGCAGTACTTC. The encoded protein is CASSWDYRGEYEQYF.

Remarks on this clone: Distinct nucleotide sequences in the sample also encode this CDR3. The chain employs TRBV4-1 and TRBJ2-5; possibly TRBD1 for D (6 bases). Trimming shortened V by 6 bases and J by 1 base, and 12 bases separated the two germline ends. Germline V CDR1 and CDR2: MGHRA, YSYEKL. This CDR3 contains 14 residues. This CDR3 is CASSPRGSQETQYF. CDR3 sequence (DNA): TGCGCCAGCAGTCCTAGGGGGTCCCAAGAGACCCAGTACTTC.

Regarding this clone: In the same sample, other DNA sequences code for this CDR3. The chain employs TRBV11-2 and TRBJ2-7, with no clear D. CDR3 length: 11 residues. V was clipped by 5 bases and J by 4 bases, with 6 bases between them. CDR1 and CDR2 from the germline V gene are SGHAT and FQNNGV. The CDR3 spells CASSPRYEQYF. The CDR3 coding sequence is TGTGCCAGCAGCCCGAGATACGAGCAGTACTTC. The whole variable domain, remainder taken from reference TRBV11-2 and TRBJ2-7, is EAGVAQSPRYKIIEKRQSVAFWCNPISGHATLYWYQQILGQGPKLLIQFQNNGVVDDSQLPKDRFSAERLKGVDSTLKIQPAKLEDSAVYLCASSPRYEQYFGPGTRLTVT.

The chain couples TRBV4-2 to TRBJ1-3; D is uncertain. The germline V and J ends were trimmed by 1 base and 11 bases, with 24 bases remaining between them. The CDR3 runs to 17 residues. From germline, CDR1 is LGHNA and CDR2 YNFKEQ. The CDR3 spells CASSQGVVRLEGSAIYF. The CDR3 bases are TGTGCCAGCAGCCAAGGTGTCGTTAGGTTGGAGGGCTCCGCCATATATTTT.

This rearrangement joins TRBV5-1 to TRBJ2-5; 12 nucleotides agree with TRBD2. The CDR3 length is 18 residues. Germline assignment: CDR1 SGHRS and CDR2 YFSETQ. V lost 0 bases and J lost 5; bases outside the gene matches: 11. DNA of the CDR3: TGCGCCAGCAGCTTGGGTGTACTAGCGGGAGGACGCAGGGAGACCCAGTACTTC. Translation: CASSLGVLAGGRRETQYF. Looking up the rest from reference TRBV5-1 and TRBJ2-5 gives the full variable domain: KAGVTQTPRYLIKTRGQQVTLSCSPISGHRSVSWYQQTPGQGLQFLFEYFSETQRNKGNFPGRFSGRQFSNSRSEMNVSTLELGDSALYLCASSLGVLAGGRRETQYFGPGTRLLVL.

The CDR3 DNA reads as TGTGCCAGCAGCCGTCCCGGGACAGGGGAGGATGGCTACACCTTC. Translation: CASSRPGTGEDGYTF. The rearrangement links TRBV7-9 to TRBJ1-2; 10 positions agree with TRBD1. This CDR3 comprises 15 residues. V shed 5 bases and J 6 bases; nucleotides not matched to a gene: 9. The germline V gene has CDR1 SEHNR and CDR2 FQNEAQ (reference sequence).

The CDR3 DNA follows: TGTGCCACCTGGAGGGGGGGCTTGACTGAAGCTTTCTTT. Protein: CATWRGGLTEAFF. The rearrangement joins TRBV25-1 to TRBJ1-1; D is possibly TRBD1 (6 bases). Germline V gene sequence: CDR1 MGHDK, CDR2 SYGVNS. The CDR3 is 13 residues long. Trimming shortened V by 10 bases and J by 5 bases, and 17 bases separated the two germline ends.

The V call is TRBV5-1, the J call TRBJ1-4; TRBD1 matches 9 bases. V dropped 4 bases and J dropped 8; count of bases not matched to a gene: 6. Germline CDR1 is SGHRS and CDR2 is YFSETQ. This CDR3 spans 14 amino acids. The DNA for the CDR3 is TGCGCCAGCAGCATGGGACAGGGAGACGAAAAACTGTTTTTT. Amino acid sequence: CASSMGQGDEKLFF. Full variable domain (rest looked up from reference TRBV5-1 and TRBJ1-4): KAGVTQTPRYLIKTRGQQVTLSCSPISGHRSVSWYQQTPGQGLQFLFEYFSETQRNKGNFPGRFSGRQFSNSRSEMNVSTLELGDSALYLCASSMGQGDEKLFFGSGTQLSVL.

The V and J genes are TRBV24-1 and TRBJ2-3, with no clear D. The CDR3 has 15 amino acids. The germline V and J ends were trimmed by 1 base and 9 bases, with 16 bases remaining between them. CDR1 KGHDR and CDR2 SFDVKD come from the germline V gene. In DNA form, the CDR3 reads TGTGCCACCAGTGATTTCAACTCAGGTCTCGTAACGCAGTATTTT. Translating gives CATSDFNSGLVTQYF.

V usage is TRBV24-1 and J usage is TRBJ2-3; 8 bases match TRBD2. The CDR3 covers 14 residues. Trimming removed 2 bases from V and 9 bases from J; junction bases left unmatched: 6. The germline V gene encodes CDR1 KGHDR and CDR2 SFDVKD. CDR3 DNA sequence: TGTGCCACCAGTGATTGGCTGACTAGCGACACGCAGTATTTT. This codes for CATSDWLTSDTQYF.